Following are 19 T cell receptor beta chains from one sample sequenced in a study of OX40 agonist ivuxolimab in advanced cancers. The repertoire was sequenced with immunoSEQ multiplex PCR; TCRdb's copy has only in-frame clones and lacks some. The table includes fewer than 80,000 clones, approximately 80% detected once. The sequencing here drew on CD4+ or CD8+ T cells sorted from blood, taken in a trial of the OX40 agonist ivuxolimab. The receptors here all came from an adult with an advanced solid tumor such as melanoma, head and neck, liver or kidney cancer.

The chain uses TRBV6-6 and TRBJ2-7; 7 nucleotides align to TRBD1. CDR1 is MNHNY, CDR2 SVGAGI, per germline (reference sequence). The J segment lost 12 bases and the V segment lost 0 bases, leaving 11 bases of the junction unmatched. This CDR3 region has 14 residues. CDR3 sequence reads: CASSYSISGTASYF. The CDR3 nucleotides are TGTGCCAGCAGTTACTCGATATCCGGGACAGCGTCGTACTTC.

The CDR3 loop is CASSLATRGTEAFF. In DNA, the CDR3 is TGCGCCAGCAGCTTGGCCACGAGGGGCACTGAAGCTTTCTTT. The rearrangement uses TRBV5-1 and TRBJ1-1; perhaps TRBD1 as D (5 bases). This CDR3 is 14 amino acids long. Germline V CDR1 and CDR2: SGHRS, YFSETQ. The V end lost 0 bases, the J end lost 4 bases, and 10 bases lay between the germline ends.

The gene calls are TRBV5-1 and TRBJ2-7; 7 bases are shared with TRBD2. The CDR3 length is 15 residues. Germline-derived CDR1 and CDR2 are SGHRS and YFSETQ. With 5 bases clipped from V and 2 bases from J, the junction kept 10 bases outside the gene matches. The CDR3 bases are TGCGCCAGCAGTTGGTCGGGGGGAGTCACCTACGAGCAGTACTTC. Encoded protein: CASSWSGGVTYEQYF.

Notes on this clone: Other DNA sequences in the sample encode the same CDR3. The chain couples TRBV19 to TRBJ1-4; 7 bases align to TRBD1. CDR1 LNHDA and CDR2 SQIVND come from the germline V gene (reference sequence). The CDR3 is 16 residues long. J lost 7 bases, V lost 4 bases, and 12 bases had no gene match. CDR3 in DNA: TGTGCCAGTAGTAAACCGGGACAGCTCGGGGGTGAAAAACTGTTTTTT. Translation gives CASSKPGQLGGEKLFF.

CDR3 sequence (DNA): TGTGCCAGCAGTTACTCGCTGGACAATGAGCAGTTCTTC. Its protein product is CASSYSLDNEQFF. V usage is TRBV6-6 and J usage is TRBJ2-1; D gene unclear. Trimming removed 0 bases at V and 5 bases at J, with 5 bases between. This CDR3 spans 13 amino acids. Germline V gives CDR1 MNHNY, CDR2 SVGAGI (reference sequence).

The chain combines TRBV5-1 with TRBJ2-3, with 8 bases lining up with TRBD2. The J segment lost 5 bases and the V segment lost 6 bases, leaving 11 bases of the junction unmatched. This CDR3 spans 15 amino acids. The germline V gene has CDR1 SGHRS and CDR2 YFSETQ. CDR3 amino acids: CASTPTGGPVDTQYF. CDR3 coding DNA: TGCGCCAGCACCCCAACGGGGGGGCCTGTAGATACGCAGTATTTT.

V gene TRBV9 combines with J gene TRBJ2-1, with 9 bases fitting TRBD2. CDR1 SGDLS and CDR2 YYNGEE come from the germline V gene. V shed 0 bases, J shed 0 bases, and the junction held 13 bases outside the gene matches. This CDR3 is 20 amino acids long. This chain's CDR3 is CASSVATGSGGLGSYNEQFF. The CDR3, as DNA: TGTGCCAGCAGCGTAGCTACGGGGAGCGGGGGGTTAGGCTCCTACAATGAGCAGTTCTTC.

CDR3 in amino acids: CACTGTGGMKTQYF. CDR3 DNA: TGTGCCTGTACCGGGACAGGGGGTATGAAGACCCAGTACTTC. V usage is TRBV6-6 and J usage is TRBJ2-5; 11 positions agree with TRBD1. The CDR3 contains 14 residues. Germline trimming cut 11 bases from V and 6 bases from J; bases unmatched to any gene: 11. Germline V CDR1 and CDR2: MNHNY, SVGAGI (reference sequence).

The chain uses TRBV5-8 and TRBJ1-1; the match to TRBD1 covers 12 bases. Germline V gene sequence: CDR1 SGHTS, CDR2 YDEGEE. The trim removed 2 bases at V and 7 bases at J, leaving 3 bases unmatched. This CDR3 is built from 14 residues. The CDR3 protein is CASSFRDRGLEAFF. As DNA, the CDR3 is TGTGCCAGCAGCTTTAGGGACAGGGGGCTTGAAGCTTTCTTT.

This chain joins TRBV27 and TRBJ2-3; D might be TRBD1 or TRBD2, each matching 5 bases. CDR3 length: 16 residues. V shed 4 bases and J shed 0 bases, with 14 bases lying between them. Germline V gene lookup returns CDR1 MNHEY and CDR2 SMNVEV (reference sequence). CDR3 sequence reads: CASSSLAGTSTDTQYF. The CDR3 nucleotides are TGTGCCAGCAGTTCCTTAGCCGGGACGAGCACAGATACGCAGTATTTT.

CDR3 nucleotides: TGTGCCAGCAGCCCTCAGATCATGAACACTGAAGCTTTCTTT. The encoded protein is CASSPQIMNTEAFF. The rearrangement joins TRBV7-9 to TRBJ1-1, with D unresolved. Germline-derived CDR1 and CDR2 are SEHNR and FQNEAQ (reference sequence). The CDR3 extends over 14 amino acids. V was clipped by 5 bases and J by 0 bases, with 10 bases between them.

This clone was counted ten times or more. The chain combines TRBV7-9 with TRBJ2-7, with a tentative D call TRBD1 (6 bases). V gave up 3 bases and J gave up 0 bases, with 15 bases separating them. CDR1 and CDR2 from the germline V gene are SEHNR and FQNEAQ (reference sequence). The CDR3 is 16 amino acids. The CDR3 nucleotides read TGTGCCAGCAGCTTGGTTTCAGGGGCCCTCTCCTACGAGCAGTACTTC. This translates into CASSLVSGALSYEQYF.

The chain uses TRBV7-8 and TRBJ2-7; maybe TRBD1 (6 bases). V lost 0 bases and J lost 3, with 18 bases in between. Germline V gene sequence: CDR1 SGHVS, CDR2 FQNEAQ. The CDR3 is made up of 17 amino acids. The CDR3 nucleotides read TGTGCCAGCAGCTTAGCGTCGGGACATCCTACCCGCTACGAGCAGTACTTC. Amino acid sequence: CASSLASGHPTRYEQYF.

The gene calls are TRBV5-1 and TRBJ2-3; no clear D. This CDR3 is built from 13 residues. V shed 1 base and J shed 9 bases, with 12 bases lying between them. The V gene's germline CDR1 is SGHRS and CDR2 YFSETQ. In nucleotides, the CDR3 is TGCGCCAGCAGCTTGCCCTCTCCAGGCACGCAGTATTTT. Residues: CASSLPSPGTQYF.

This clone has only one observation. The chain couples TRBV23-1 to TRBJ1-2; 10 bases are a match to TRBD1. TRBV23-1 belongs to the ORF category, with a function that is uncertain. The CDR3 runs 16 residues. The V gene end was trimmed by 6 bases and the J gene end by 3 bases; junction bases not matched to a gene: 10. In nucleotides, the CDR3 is TGCGCCAGCAGACCCCCTGGGGACAGGGGTGACTATGGCTACACCTTC. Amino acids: CASRPPGDRGDYGYTF.

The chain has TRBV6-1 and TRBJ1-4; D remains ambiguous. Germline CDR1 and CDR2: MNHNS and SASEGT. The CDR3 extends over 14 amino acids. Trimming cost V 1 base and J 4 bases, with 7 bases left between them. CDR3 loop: CASSEGAVNEKLFF. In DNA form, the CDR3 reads TGTGCCAGCAGTGAAGGGGCAGTTAATGAAAAACTGTTTTTT.

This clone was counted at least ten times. CDR3 in amino acids: CASSQEGDRGNSPLHF. The CDR3 region has the DNA TGCGCCAGCAGCCAAGAGGGAGACAGGGGAAATTCACCCCTCCACTTT. V is TRBV4-1 and J is TRBJ1-6, with TRBD1 identical over 8 bases. After removal of 0 bases from V and 7 bases from J, the junction contained 5 bases not matched to a gene. The CDR3 spans 16 residues. From germline, CDR1 is MGHRA and CDR2 YSYEKL.

The CDR3 coding sequence is TGTGCCAGCAGCCCCAATAACCCCTACGAGCAGTACTTC. Translation: CASSPNNPYEQYF. The chain recombines TRBV7-6 with TRBJ2-7; D gene uncertain. CDR3 length equals 13 residues. Germline V gene data show CDR1 as SGHVS and CDR2 as FNYEAQ. The ends were cut back, 5 bases at V and 2 bases at J, with 10 bases in the middle.

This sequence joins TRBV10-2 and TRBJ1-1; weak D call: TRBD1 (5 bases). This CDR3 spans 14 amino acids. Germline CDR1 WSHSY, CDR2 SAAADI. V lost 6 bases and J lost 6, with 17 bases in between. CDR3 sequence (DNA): TGCGCCAGCAGGCTAGCGGGGGTTCAGGCTGAAGCTTTCTTT. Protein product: CASRLAGVQAEAFF.